This T cell receptor (beta chain) was sequenced during a study of blood T cell repertoires in COVID-19. Study background: Donors in the United States, Italy and Spain gave samples during acute or convalescent COVID-19. Nucleic acid was either cDNA or gDNA, and it came from T cells, B-cell-depleted T cells, or PBMCs.

Per the study methods: Nucleated cell number was recorded as an estimate derived from reference gene primer amplification. Assay used: immunoSEQ multiplex PCR; TCRdb lists only in-frame clones, some missing. V and J calls and clone size are given by that table; D and trimming were obtained from the DNA. The sample gives tens of thousands of clones, about nine tenths of which show up once; more than 0.85% is in the top ten. The CDR3 extends over 14 amino acids. Germline V gene lookup returns CDR1 SGHNT and CDR2 YYREEE (reference sequence). J was trimmed by 5 bases and V by 2 bases; bases with no gene match: 5.

Sequenced input: peripheral blood. The chain is built from TRBV5-4 and TRBJ1-1; 8 bases match TRBD1. This clonotype originated in a human donor in a cohort sampled during active COVID-19. In DNA form, the CDR3 reads TGTGCCAGCAGCTTACAGGGGGTATGGACTGAAGCTTTCTTT. Translated: CASSLQGVWTEAFF.